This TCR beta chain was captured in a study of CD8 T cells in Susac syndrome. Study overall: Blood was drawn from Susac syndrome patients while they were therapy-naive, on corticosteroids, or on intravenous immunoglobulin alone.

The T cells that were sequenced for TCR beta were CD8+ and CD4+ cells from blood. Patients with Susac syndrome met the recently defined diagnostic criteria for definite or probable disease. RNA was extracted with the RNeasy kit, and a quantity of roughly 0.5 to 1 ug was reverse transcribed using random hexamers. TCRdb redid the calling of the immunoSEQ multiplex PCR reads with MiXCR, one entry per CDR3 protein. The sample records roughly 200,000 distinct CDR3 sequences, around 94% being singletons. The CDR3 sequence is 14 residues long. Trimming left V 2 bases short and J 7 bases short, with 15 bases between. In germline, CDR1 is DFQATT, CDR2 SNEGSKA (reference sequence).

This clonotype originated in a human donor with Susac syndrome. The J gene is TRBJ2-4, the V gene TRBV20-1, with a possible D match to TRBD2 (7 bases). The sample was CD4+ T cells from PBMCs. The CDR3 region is CSARPGAGGNIQYF. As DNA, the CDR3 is TGCAGTGCTAGACCGGGGGCCGGGGGGAACATTCAGTACTTC.